The T cell receptor beta chain under discussion was sequenced for a study of shared clonotypes between healthy human individuals. V was pared by 7 bases and J by 1 base, with 14 bases of the junction left unmatched. Germline CDR1 is SGDLS and CDR2 is YYNGEE. This CDR3 has 18 residues. Repertoires were generated with immunoSEQ multiplex PCR, while TCRdb's copy carries only in-frame clones and drops some. The table records approximately 500,000 clones, 90% to 96% of them present only once. The sequence derives from a woman aged 25 to 39 in good health. The rearrangement joins TRBV9 to TRBJ2-5, with TRBD2 matching over 12 bases. The specimen sequenced was naive CD4+ T cells sorted from blood. Subset described: CD45RA+ positively selected. As DNA, the CDR3 is TGTGCCAGCTCCCCGGTGGCTAGCGGGAGGGCCCCCCAAGAGACCCAGTACTTC. It specifies CASSPVASGRAPQETQYF.